This TCR beta chain was sequenced for a study of CD8 T cells in Susac syndrome. Sequencing of TCR beta was undertaken in CD8+ and CD4+ T cells derived from blood. Random hexamers were used to reverse transcribe about 0.45 to 1 ug of RNA. One entry per CDR3 protein, called by TCRdb with MiXCR from the immunoSEQ multiplex PCR reads. The table records approximately 150,000 distinct CDR3 sequences, roughly 93% of them present only once. Trimming left V 7 bases short and J 6 bases short, with 13 bases between. Germline values: CDR1 SNHLY, CDR2 FYNNEI. The length of the CDR3 is 13 residues. The sample was CD4+ T cells from PBMCs. The J gene is TRBJ2-1, the V gene TRBV2; D may correspond to TRBD1 or TRBD2 (5 bases each). This clonotype originated in a human donor in good health. The CDR3, as DNA: TGTGCCAGCAATCCGGGGCAAACCAATGAGCAGTTCTTC. It specifies CASNPGQTNEQFF.